Presented here are 24 T cell receptor beta chains from one specimen sequenced in a study of naive and memory T cell subsets. Ligated cDNA underwent four rounds of PCR with nested alpha and beta constant region primers and SP2. Each CDR3 protein is one row after TCRdb ran MiXCR on the 5' RACE reads. Seen here are tens of thousands of distinct CDR3 sequences, 15% to 20% observed once, and the top ten hold roughly 2.6%. A UMI-containing oligonucleotide was joined by 3' ligation to the TCR cDNA template. These receptors were obtained from a female donor in good health.

This clonotype was recorded many times. This chain uses TRBV20-1 with TRBJ1-4; unclear D gene. Germline V CDR1 and CDR2: DFQATT, SNEGSKA (reference sequence). This CDR3 contains 14 residues. Trimming removed 1 base at V and 3 bases at J, with 9 bases between. The CDR3: CSARALSANEKLFF. In DNA, the CDR3 is TGCAGTGCTAGAGCGCTCTCGGCTAATGAAAAACTGTTTTTT.

This clonotype was picked up many times. The chain recombines TRBV29-1 with TRBJ1-1; D uncertain. The V end lost 4 bases, the J end lost 1 base, and 4 bases lay between the germline ends. The germline gives CDR1 SQVTM, CDR2 ANQGSEA. The CDR3 has 11 residues. The CDR3 reads CSVGKNTEAFF. CDR3 sequence (DNA): TGCAGCGTTGGGAAGAACACTGAAGCTTTCTTT.

This clonotype was seen only a few times. The chain recombines TRBV29-1 with TRBJ1-2; D is uncertain. V was pared by 3 bases and J by 4 bases, with 15 bases between. From germline, CDR1 is SQVTM and CDR2 ANQGSEA. This CDR3 is built from 14 residues. CDR3 residues: CSVEWKRWPYGYTF. In DNA form, the CDR3 reads TGCAGCGTTGAGTGGAAGAGGTGGCCCTATGGCTACACCTTC.

The chain links TRBV25-1 to TRBJ1-1; 8 bases line up with TRBD1. The V and J ends lost 1 base and 7 bases, in that order; junction bases with no gene match: 11. Germline V gives CDR1 MGHDK, CDR2 SYGVNS. CDR3 length equals 16 residues. The CDR3 DNA follows: TGTGCCAGCAGTGAATCAGACTCCGGGACAGGTAGTGAAGCTTTCTTT. It codes for CASSESDSGTGSEAFF. The variable domain in full, with the rest retrieved from reference TRBV25-1 and TRBJ1-1, is EADIYQTPRYLVIGTGKKITLECSQTMGHDKMYWYQQDPGMELHLIHYSYGVNSTEKGDLSSESTVSRIRTEHFPLTLESARPSHTSQYLCASSESDSGTGSEAFFGQGTRLTVV.

The chain uses TRBV11-2 and TRBJ2-2, with TRBD2 matching over 9 bases. Germline CDR1 reads SGHAT; CDR2 reads FQNNGV. The length of the CDR3 is 16 residues. V lost 1 base, J lost 4 bases, and 4 bases stayed unmatched. DNA for the CDR3: TGTGCCAGCAGCTTAGTGGCTAGCGGGACCACCGGGGAGCTGTTTTTT. This sequence encodes CASSLVASGTTGELFF.

This clonotype has a count of ten or more. The rearrangement uses TRBV29-1 and TRBJ2-3; 10 bases match TRBD2. In germline, CDR1 is SQVTM, CDR2 ANQGSEA. The CDR3 spans 15 residues. V lost 6 bases and J lost 2; bases outside the gene matches: 8. The CDR3 sequence: CSVTASGGFTDTQYF. The CDR3 DNA reads TGCAGCGTAACCGCTAGCGGGGGCTTCACAGATACGCAGTATTTT.

In DNA, the CDR3 is TGTGCCAGCAGTTTTCCCCCGCCTACAGGGGGCAATGAGCAGTTCTTC. Translation: CASSFPPPTGGNEQFF. The V gene is TRBV12-3 or TRBV12-4, the J gene TRBJ2-1, with 8 bases aligning to TRBD1. Losses at the gene ends were 3 bases for V and 6 bases for J; bases not matched to a gene: 10. CDR3 length equals 16 residues.

This clonotype was counted ten times or more. V gene TRBV5-1 combines with J gene TRBJ2-5; TRBD2 matches at 8 bases. CDR1 is SGHRS, CDR2 YFSETQ, per germline. This CDR3 region has 15 residues. With 5 bases clipped from V and 5 bases from J, the junction kept 11 bases outside the gene matches. CDR3 sequence (DNA): TGCGCCAGCAGAGGCGGGACGGGAGGGATCGAGACCCAGTACTTC. Protein: CASRGGTGGIETQYF.

This clonotype is labeled medium-sized. V gene TRBV6-5 combines with J gene TRBJ2-7; 8 nucleotides agree with TRBD2. CDR3 length equals 13 residues. Germline-derived CDR1 and CDR2 are MNHEY and SVGAGI. V gave up 6 bases and J gave up 1 base; unmatched junction bases: 2. In nucleotides, the CDR3 is TGTGCCAGCAGGCAGCGGGAGTCCTACGAGCAGTACTTC. Translating gives CASRQRESYEQYF.

This clonotype appeared many times. This rearrangement joins TRBV20-1 to TRBJ2-3; D is possibly TRBD2 (6 bases). CDR3 length equals 14 residues. Deletions cut 5 bases from V and 3 bases from J, with 15 bases between. The germline V gene encodes CDR1 DFQATT and CDR2 SNEGSKA (reference sequence). The DNA for the CDR3 is TGCAGTGCTGGAGGGATTGTGGGTACAGATACGCAGTATTTT. As protein: CSAGGIVGTDTQYF.

This clonotype was detected ten times or more. The chain carries TRBV12-3 or TRBV12-4 and TRBJ2-1; D is unresolved. This CDR3 contains 11 residues. V lost 3 bases and J lost 10, with 7 bases in between. The CDR3 region has the DNA TGTGCCAGCAGTTTGGGCAGCGAGCAGTTCTTC. Protein: CASSLGSEQFF.

This rearrangement joins TRBV6-5 to TRBJ1-1; a weak D match, TRBD1 (5 bases). V was pared by 2 bases and J by 0 bases, with 13 bases between. This CDR3 has 16 residues. Germline V gene data show CDR1 as MNHEY and CDR2 as SVGAGI. The CDR3 DNA is TGTGCCAGCAGTTACCTGGCGGGGCTACTGAACACTGAAGCTTTCTTT. Protein sequence: CASSYLAGLLNTEAFF.

This clonotype has a handful of counts. This rearrangement joins TRBV6-6 to TRBJ1-5, with 7 nucleotides matching TRBD1. There are 16 residues in the CDR3. J was trimmed by 6 bases and V by 3 bases; bases with no gene match: 11. The germline V gene encodes CDR1 MNHNY and CDR2 SVGAGI (reference sequence). CDR3 region: CASSYGLQGYLQPQHF. CDR3 nucleotides: TGTGCCAGCAGTTATGGGCTACAGGGGTATCTTCAGCCCCAGCATTTT.

The J gene is TRBJ2-7, the V gene TRBV10-3, with D hard to call. Germline V gene data show CDR1 as ENHRY and CDR2 as SYGVKD. The CDR3 sequence is 13 residues long. Deletions cut 4 bases from V and 0 bases from J, with 7 bases between. The CDR3 loop reads CAISGGSSYEQYF. The CDR3 bases are TGTGCCATCAGTGGGGGTAGCTCCTACGAGCAGTACTTC.

This clonotype is labeled as medium-sized. The chain joins TRBV7-2 to TRBJ1-3; D remains ambiguous. Trimming took 3 bases from V and 5 from J, leaving 5 bases between them. The CDR3 has 12 amino acids. CDR1 is SGHTA and CDR2 is FQGNSA in the germline V gene. The CDR3: CASSFERNTIYF. DNA of the CDR3: TGTGCCAGCAGCTTTGAAAGAAACACCATATATTTT.

The chain joins TRBV9 to TRBJ1-3; the D gene is possibly TRBD1 (5 bases). V was pared by 4 bases and J by 0 bases, with 14 bases between. The CDR3 totals 16 residues. Germline CDR1 is SGDLS and CDR2 is YYNGEE. CDR3 amino acids: CASSRGEGRSGNTIYF. The CDR3, as DNA: TGTGCCAGCAGCCGGGGGGAGGGGCGCTCTGGAAACACCATATATTTT.

This clonotype was counted many times. The chain carries TRBV29-1 and TRBJ1-5; tentatively, D is TRBD1 (5 bases). The CDR3 extends over 13 amino acids. In germline, CDR1 is SQVTM, CDR2 ANQGSEA. Trimming shortened V by 6 bases and J by 0 bases, and 9 bases separated the two germline ends. The CDR3, as DNA: TGCAGCGTCGTGACAGATAGCAATCAGCCCCAGCATTTT. It yields the protein CSVVTDSNQPQHF.

This clonotype was detected only a few times. This chain joins TRBV7-9 and TRBJ2-1; D possibly corresponds to TRBD1 (6 bases). CDR1 and CDR2 (germline): SEHNR, FQNEAQ (reference sequence). Trimming left V 5 bases short and J 0 bases short, with 11 bases between. This CDR3 region has 15 residues. CDR3 bases: TGTGCCAGCAGCGACACAGGGTTCTCCTACAATGAGCAGTTCTTC. This codes for CASSDTGFSYNEQFF.

This clonotype was seen at least ten times. The V call is TRBV7-2, the J call TRBJ2-3; no definite D call. With 1 base removed from V and 4 bases from J, the gap between germline ends came to 6 bases. The CDR3 runs to 13 residues. In germline, CDR1 is SGHTA, CDR2 FQGNSA. DNA of the CDR3: TGTGCCAGCAGCTTAGTCTTGGCAGATACGCAGTATTTT. Protein sequence: CASSLVLADTQYF.

This clonotype was found many times. The chain recombines TRBV29-1 with TRBJ1-5; D is undetermined. This CDR3 has 13 residues. Germline values: CDR1 SQVTM, CDR2 ANQGSEA. Trimming removed 6 bases at V and 1 base at J, with 10 bases between. CDR3 in DNA: TGCAGCGTCAGCTCCCGGAGCAATCAGCCCCAGCATTTT. Translation: CSVSSRSNQPQHF.

This clonotype counts as medium-sized. This sequence joins TRBV12-3 or TRBV12-4 and TRBJ1-1, with D unclear. The CDR3 runs 14 residues. V lost 2 bases and J 4 bases, leaving 11 bases between the germline ends. The CDR3 DNA follows: TGTGCCAGCAGTTTATCCCGGCGGGCCACTGAAGCTTTCTTT. This gives the protein CASSLSRRATEAFF.

This clonotype appeared a few times. This chain connects TRBV6-5 to TRBJ2-1; the match to TRBD2 covers 11 bases. With V trimmed by 5 bases and J by 5 bases, 2 bases remained unmatched. Looked up from germline, CDR1 is MNHEY and CDR2 is SVGAGI. This CDR3 is 14 amino acids long. CDR3 sequence (DNA): TGTGCCAGCAGTCCTAGCGGGGGGCACAATGAGCAGTTCTTC. It is translated as CASSPSGGHNEQFF.

The rearrangement uses TRBV10-2 and TRBJ2-7, with D perhaps matching TRBD2 (6 bases). Germline V gene lookup returns CDR1 WSHSY and CDR2 SAAADI. CDR3 length: 16 residues. V lost 6 bases, J lost 0 bases, and 18 bases lay in between. CDR3 sequence reads: CASRDRGTASSYEQYF. The DNA of the CDR3 is TGCGCCAGCAGGGACCGCGGGACCGCTAGCTCCTACGAGCAGTACTTC.

The chain is built from TRBV4-2 and TRBJ1-2; D uncertain. This CDR3 contains 13 residues. Trimming removed 2 bases at V and 5 bases at J, with 9 bases between. Germline CDR1 reads LGHNA; CDR2 reads YNFKEQ. For the CDR3, the DNA is TGTGCCAGCAGCCAACCGGGAAGGTATGGCTACACCTTC. Its translation is CASSQPGRYGYTF.